This T cell receptor beta chain originates from a study of human T cells and chemical hapten exposure. Study-wide background: Enrolled patients were predominantly female and had alopecia areata, totalis or universalis. Overall study findings and caveats: Compared to controls, expanded TCRs made significantly more large clusters of similar CDR3s.

Time point here: pre-sensitization, week 0. Treatment of the sample: therapeutic diphenylcyclopropenone sensitization with weekly scalp DPC. Samples of blood were obtained prior to the application of each patch test. The CDR3 is 15 amino acids. Germline V lookup: CDR1 SGHRS, CDR2 YFSETQ. V lost 5 bases to trimming and J lost 9 bases; unmatched junction nucleotides: 14. In TCRdb, the RACE reads were re-called with MiXCR into one record per CDR3 protein. Of 380,000 or so distinct CDR3 sequences in the sample, about 5% were seen once. With respect to this clonotype: Its antigen is not identified.

Sequenced here: whole blood, sampled in connection with sensitization to the hapten diphenylcyclopropenone (DPC). The chain joins TRBV5-1 to TRBJ1-5, with TRBD1 matching over 7 bases. The TCR sequence derives from a woman aged 18-35 years with alopecia areata. Some clones in this sample may be carry-over from other donors' samples. CDR3 sequence: CASRRARQGVWPQHF. CDR3 nucleotide sequence: TGCGCCAGCAGGCGAGCTAGGCAGGGGGTCTGGCCCCAGCATTTT.